Presented here are 11 T cell receptor beta chains from one specimen sequenced in a study of T cell responses to AZD1222 COVID-19 vaccine. Produced via immunoSEQ multiplex PCR; TCRdb's table is partial and in-frame only. The table records 95,000 to 130,000 clones, just over 85% of them present only once. Material: peripheral blood, obtained on day 0 of AZD1222 vaccination. These receptors were taken from an adult in good health.

The gene calls are TRBV18 and TRBJ1-2; D gene uncertain. There are 14 residues in the CDR3. Germline CDR1 is KGHSH and CDR2 is LQKENI. The V end lost 6 bases, the J end lost 4 bases, and 15 bases lay between the germline ends. As DNA, the CDR3 is TGTGCCAGCTCTACACCACCGATAACCTATGGCTACACCTTC. Translation gives CASSTPPITYGYTF.

The chain carries TRBV5-1 and TRBJ2-7, with D unclear. CDR1 is SGHRS, CDR2 YFSETQ, per germline. V was clipped by 0 bases and J by 3 bases, with 10 bases between them. The CDR3 sequence is 14 residues long. Here the CDR3 reads CASSLGGENYEQYF. DNA of the CDR3: TGCGCCAGCAGCTTGGGGGGTGAGAACTACGAGCAGTACTTC. The entire variable domain, with the rest obtained from reference TRBV5-1 and TRBJ2-7, is as follows: KAGVTQTPRYLIKTRGQQVTLSCSPISGHRSVSWYQQTPGQGLQFLFEYFSETQRNKGNFPGRFSGRQFSNSRSEMNVSTLELGDSALYLCASSLGGENYEQYFGPGTRLTVT.

The V and J genes are TRBV2 and TRBJ2-5, with 13 bases identical to TRBD2. The CDR3 spans 16 residues. Germline loops: CDR1 SNHLY, CDR2 FYNNEI. J gave up 1 base and V 8 bases, and 7 bases lay outside the gene matches. Here the CDR3 DNA reads TGTGCCAGCGGGGGACTAGCGGGACTGATCCAAGAGACCCAGTACTTC. Protein product: CASGGLAGLIQETQYF.

The chain uses TRBV27 and TRBJ1-2; D remains unclear. V shed 6 bases and J shed 4 bases, with 15 bases lying between them. The CDR3 runs to 14 residues. Germline V gene data show CDR1 as MNHEY and CDR2 as SMNVEV (reference sequence). The CDR3 sequence: CASSPRDSAYGYTF. CDR3 in DNA: TGTGCCAGCAGCCCAAGGGATTCTGCCTATGGCTACACCTTC.

The CDR3 spells CASSLGQNNEKLFF. DNA for the CDR3: TGTGCCAGCAGCTTAGGACAGAATAATGAAAAACTGTTTTTT. The chain couples TRBV7-6 to TRBJ1-4, with D perhaps TRBD1 (5 bases). V was cut by 1 base and J by 4 bases, with 7 bases left in between. The CDR3 consists of 14 residues. Germline CDR1 SGHVS, CDR2 FNYEAQ.

This clone was seen a single time. This chain links TRBV6-5 with TRBJ1-3; D is uncertain. Germline CDR1 and CDR2: MNHEY and SVGAGI. V was pared by 2 bases and J by 3 bases, with 11 bases between. The CDR3 is made up of 15 amino acids. CDR3 DNA sequence: TGTGCCAGCAGTTACAGCGAAGGCCTTGGAAACACCATATATTTT. Its translation: CASSYSEGLGNTIYF.

The J gene is TRBJ2-1, the V gene TRBV7-3, with D perhaps matching TRBD2 (7 bases). Germline loops: CDR1 SGHTA, CDR2 FQGTGA. V was shortened by 5 bases and J by 3 bases, with 14 bases between the two germline ends. The CDR3 is 15 amino acids. Here the CDR3 reads CASSPGGPGYNEQFF. CDR3 bases: TGTGCCAGCAGCCCCGGGGGGCCGGGCTACAATGAGCAGTTCTTC.

As concerns this clone: This same CDR3 is encoded by further DNA sequences in the sample. This chain uses TRBV7-2 with TRBJ1-1; TRBD1 might be the D (5 bases). Trimming removed 3 bases from V and 1 base from J, with 12 bases in between. Germline V gene data show CDR1 as SGHTA and CDR2 as FQGNSA. The CDR3 totals 15 residues. DNA of the CDR3: TGTGCCAGCAGCTTGGGTGGGCAGGGGAACACTGAAGCTTTCTTT. It translates to CASSLGGQGNTEAFF.

The CDR3 bases are TGTGCCAGCTCACCATCCAATTGGGGAGGGAAATACGAGCAGTACTTC. Translating it yields CASSPSNWGGKYEQYF. The chain has TRBV18 and TRBJ2-7; 7 positions agree with TRBD2. The J segment lost 4 bases and the V segment lost 2 bases, leaving 11 bases of the junction unmatched. This CDR3 has 16 residues. Germline CDR1 is KGHSH and CDR2 is LQKENI.

The chain links TRBV6-2 or TRBV6-3 to TRBJ2-7, with D unresolved. Trimming removed 2 bases from V and 8 bases from J, with 7 bases in between. Germline V gene sequence: CDR1 MNHEY, CDR2 SVGEGT. This CDR3 is 11 amino acids long. Written as DNA, the CDR3 is TGTGCCAGCAGTTACATGGGTAAGCAGTACTTC. Translated: CASSYMGKQYF.

The chain uses TRBV6-5 and TRBJ2-7; 7 positions agree with TRBD1. V lost 0 bases and J lost 4; bases outside the gene matches: 3. This CDR3 has 14 residues. Looked up from germline, CDR1 is MNHEY and CDR2 is SVGAGI. CDR3 DNA sequence: TGTGCCAGCAGTTACTCGTCAGGGGGATACGAGCAGTACTTC. Its translation: CASSYSSGGYEQYF.